This passage covers 9 T cell receptor beta chains from one sample sequenced in a study of cytotoxic CD8 clonotypes in ibrutinib-treated CLL. Profiling relied on immunoSEQ multiplex PCR, and the TCRdb table lists in-frame clones only, not all of them. The sample holds 150,000 to 200,000 clones, more than 65% seen once. The starting material was PBMCs, obtained after 12 months of ibrutinib treatment. The receptors stem from a human donor with chronic lymphocytic leukemia.

This chain links TRBV7-8 with TRBJ1-1; TRBD1 aligns across 7 bases. The CDR3 loop spans 16 amino acids. Germline V gene data show CDR1 as SGHVS and CDR2 as FQNEAQ. V was pared by 5 bases and J by 3 bases, with 12 bases of the junction left unmatched. CDR3 region: CASSVGTVGGYTEAFF. DNA for the CDR3: TGTGCCAGCAGCGTAGGGACAGTCGGGGGCTACACTGAAGCTTTCTTT.

A single count supports this clone. The chain is built from TRBV11-2 and TRBJ2-1, with D perhaps matching TRBD2 (5 bases). Germline V CDR1 and CDR2: SGHAT, FQNNGV. Trimming cost V 3 bases and J 1 base, with 10 bases left between them. This CDR3 has 15 amino acids. Here the CDR3 reads CASSFEGASYNEQFF. CDR3 coding DNA: TGTGCCAGCAGCTTTGAGGGAGCGTCCTACAATGAGCAGTTCTTC.

This sequence joins TRBV7-9 and TRBJ1-4; the D is unclear. There are 16 residues in the CDR3. The V gene lost 3 bases and the J gene lost 5 bases, with 16 bases spanning the gap. In germline, CDR1 is SEHNR, CDR2 FQNEAQ (reference sequence). CDR3 sequence reads: CASSFTRPAKNEKLFF. CDR3 DNA: TGTGCCAGCAGCTTCACCAGGCCGGCCAAGAATGAAAAACTGTTTTTT. The complete variable domain, with remaining parts taken from reference TRBV7-9 and TRBJ1-4, reads DTGVSQNPRHKITKRGQNVTFRCDPISEHNRLYWYRQTLGQGPEFLTYFQNEAQLEKSRLLSDRFSAERPKGSFSTLEIQRTEQGDSAMYLCASSFTRPAKNEKLFFGSGTQLSVL.

The CDR3 reads CAIRDKGSMNTEAFF. The CDR3 DNA reads TGTGCCATCAGGGACAAAGGGTCCATGAACACTGAAGCTTTCTTT. This sequence joins TRBV10-3 and TRBJ1-1, with D maybe TRBD1 (5 bases). The CDR3 is 15 amino acids. The germline V gene encodes CDR1 ENHRY and CDR2 SYGVKD. The V gene lost 6 bases and the J gene lost 0 bases, with 14 bases spanning the gap.

The genes are TRBV19 and TRBJ2-6, with D tentatively TRBD2 (6 bases). Germline V gene lookup returns CDR1 LNHDA and CDR2 SQIVND (reference sequence). This CDR3 spans 16 amino acids. V lost 2 bases to trimming and J lost 0 bases, with 8 bases between them. In DNA form, the CDR3 reads TGTGCCAGTAGTATATGGCGGGGCTCTGGGGCCAACGTCCTGACTTTC. Translation gives CASSIWRGSGANVLTF.

The chain carries TRBV6-1 and TRBJ1-5; no clear D gene. Per the germline V gene, CDR1 is MNHNS and CDR2 is SASEGT. V lost 0 bases and J 0 bases, leaving 9 bases between the germline ends. The CDR3 consists of 16 residues. The CDR3 bases are TGTGCCAGCAGTGAAGCCGGTCCATATAGCAATCAGCCCCAGCATTTT. Protein product: CASSEAGPYSNQPQHF.

The V and J genes are TRBV11-3 and TRBJ2-2; 7 nucleotides align to TRBD2. V was clipped by 0 bases and J by 3 bases; unmatched bases: 7. CDR1 SGHNT and CDR2 YENEEA come from the germline V gene. The CDR3 length is 17 residues. The CDR3 DNA is TGTGCCAGCAGCTTAGATCAAGCGGGATACCACACCGGGGAGCTGTTTTTT. Translating it yields CASSLDQAGYHTGELFF.

The V and J genes are TRBV4-1 and TRBJ1-1, with D uncertain. Per the germline V gene, CDR1 is MGHRA and CDR2 is YSYEKL. The CDR3 runs 15 residues. V was shortened by 0 bases and J by 3 bases, with 11 bases between the two germline ends. CDR3 in amino acids: CASSQDVFGDTEAFF. The CDR3 coding sequence is TGCGCCAGCAGCCAAGACGTGTTTGGGGACACTGAAGCTTTCTTT.

In DNA form, the CDR3 reads TGTGCCAGCTCACCTAGCGGGAGCAGGGCAGATACGCAGTATTTT. Amino acids: CASSPSGSRADTQYF. The chain employs TRBV18 and TRBJ2-3; 9 bases are shared with TRBD2. The germline V gene has CDR1 KGHSH and CDR2 LQKENI. With V trimmed by 3 bases and J by 4 bases, 5 bases remained unmatched. The CDR3 runs to 15 residues.